Presented here are 30 T cell receptor beta chains from one specimen sequenced in a study of OX40 agonist ivuxolimab in advanced cancers. Clones were read by immunoSEQ multiplex PCR, and TCRdb kept only the in-frame ones, dropping some. Seen here are approximately 80,000 clones, 85% observed once, and the top ten hold roughly 0.61%. The sequences come from CD4+ or CD8+ T cells sorted from blood, collected in a trial of the OX40 agonist ivuxolimab. Source of these receptors: an adult with an advanced solid tumor such as melanoma, head and neck, liver or kidney cancer.

This clone was picked up one time. The CDR3 loop is CASSPGGYETQYF. The CDR3 DNA is TGTGCCAGCAGCCCAGGGGGCTACGAGACCCAGTACTTC. The rearrangement links TRBV6-5 to TRBJ2-5, with TRBD1 matching over 8 bases. In germline, CDR1 is MNHEY, CDR2 SVGAGI. The V and J ends lost 6 bases and 5 bases, in that order; junction bases with no gene match: 5. This CDR3 has 13 amino acids.

This clone has just one count. The CDR3 DNA sequence: TGTGCCAGCAGCTCGCCGTCGACCCGGGTGGTCCCCTACGAGCAGTACTTC. This gives the protein CASSSPSTRVVPYEQYF. This rearrangement joins TRBV7-9 to TRBJ2-7; D is uncertain. CDR1 and CDR2 (germline): SEHNR, FQNEAQ (reference sequence). This CDR3 has 17 residues. Trimming took 4 bases from V and 2 from J, leaving 21 bases between them.

This chain connects TRBV21-1 to TRBJ2-7. TRBV21-1 is a listed pseudogene. The CDR3 consists of 8 residues. The CDR3 reads CAGYEQYF. The CDR3, as DNA: TGTGCCGGATACGAGCAGTACTTC.

V gene TRBV6-4 combines with J gene TRBJ1-5, with D possibly TRBD1 on 6 matching bases. The CDR3 is 15 residues long. Trimming cost V 6 bases and J 0 bases, with 12 bases left between them. Germline CDR1 is MRHNA and CDR2 is SNTAGT. Here the CDR3 reads CASRPGQDSNQPQHF. CDR3 coding DNA: TGTGCCAGCAGACCGGGACAAGATAGCAATCAGCCCCAGCATTTT.

This chain uses TRBV5-1 with TRBJ2-2; D may be TRBD2 (7 bases). From germline, CDR1 is SGHRS and CDR2 YFSETQ. Trimming shortened V by 3 bases and J by 0 bases, and 12 bases separated the two germline ends. The CDR3 is 16 amino acids. As DNA, the CDR3 is TGCGCCAGCAGCTACCCGGGGGGCTCGAACACCGGGGAGCTGTTTTTT. This translates into CASSYPGGSNTGELFF.

This clone was counted a single time. V usage is TRBV7-2 and J usage is TRBJ2-1; 9 bases align to TRBD2. After removal of 5 bases from V and 7 bases from J, the junction contained 9 bases not matched to a gene. CDR1 SGHTA and CDR2 FQGNSA come from the germline V gene. CDR3 length: 15 amino acids. CDR3 bases: TGTGCCAGCAGCGCATCTAGCGGGACGGGGAATGAGCAGTTCTTC. Amino acids: CASSASSGTGNEQFF.

V and J are TRBV5-1 and TRBJ1-1; 7 nucleotides line up with TRBD1. The CDR3 runs to 14 residues. V trimming: 5 bases; J trimming: 4 bases; junction bases outside the gene matches: 8. Germline values: CDR1 SGHRS, CDR2 YFSETQ. The chain's CDR3 is CASSPQGGSTEAFF. The CDR3 region has the DNA TGCGCCAGCAGTCCGCAGGGGGGGAGCACTGAAGCTTTCTTT.

Only a few counts were recorded for this clone. This rearrangement joins TRBV4-1 to TRBJ1-1; D not resolved. CDR3 size: 14 residues. Trimming took off 0 bases at V and 1 base at J, with 6 bases between the two ends. CDR1 MGHRA and CDR2 YSYEKL come from the germline V gene. The CDR3 coding sequence is TGCGCCAGCAGCCAAGAGCGAGGGAACACTGAAGCTTTCTTT. Translated: CASSQERGNTEAFF.

The CDR3 reads CASSSLGLGNTEAFF. DNA for the CDR3: TGTGCCAGCAGTAGCTTAGGGCTGGGGAACACTGAAGCTTTCTTT. The chain recombines TRBV6-5 with TRBJ1-1; D call uncertain. The CDR3 sequence is 15 residues long. Germline lookup yields CDR1 MNHEY and CDR2 SVGAGI. The V and J ends lost 5 bases and 1 base respectively, with 14 bases between them.

The rearrangement links TRBV30 to TRBJ2-2, with TRBD2 as a possible D gene (7 bases). V lost 3 bases and J lost 6, with 11 bases in between. Germline values: CDR1 GTSNPN, CDR2 SVGIG (reference sequence). This CDR3 has 13 residues. CDR3: CAWSVGGAGELFF. As DNA, the CDR3 is TGTGCCTGGAGCGTAGGGGGGGCCGGGGAGCTGTTTTTT.

The chain uses TRBV5-7 and TRBJ1-5, with TRBD1 identical over 7 bases. TRBV5-7 is annotated as an ORF whose role is uncertain. This CDR3 has 15 residues. V shed 5 bases and J 9 bases; nucleotides not matched to a gene: 14. CDR3 sequence: CASSCPDRVQWPQHF. DNA for the CDR3: TGTGCCAGCAGTTGCCCCGACAGGGTTCAATGGCCCCAGCATTTT.

The V and J genes are TRBV28 and TRBJ1-4; D perhaps matches TRBD1 (6 bases). The CDR3 consists of 15 residues. Between the trimmed V and J ends, which lost 8 bases and 8 bases, there was a span of 21 bases. The germline V gene has CDR1 MDHEN and CDR2 SYDVKM. The CDR3 sequence: CASAKGGGVKEKLFF. DNA of the CDR3: TGTGCCAGCGCGAAAGGGGGGGGCGTGAAGGAAAAACTGTTTTTT. Using reference TRBV28 and TRBJ1-4 for the parts outside the CDR3, the full variable domain is DVKVTQSSRYLVKRTGEKVFLECVQDMDHENMFWYRQDPGLGLRLIYFSYDVKMKEKGDIPEGYSVSREKKERFSLILESASTNQTSMYLCASAKGGGVKEKLFFGSGTQLSVL.

The chain uses TRBV4-3 and TRBJ2-3, with TRBD2 matching 8 bases. With V trimmed by 3 bases and J by 6 bases, 11 bases remained unmatched. Germline V gene lookup returns CDR1 LGHNA and CDR2 YSLEER. This CDR3 comprises 16 residues. Written as DNA, the CDR3 is TGCGCCAGCAGCCAGAACTTGGGACTAGAGGGGGATACGCAGTATTTT. It yields the protein CASSQNLGLEGDTQYF.

V gene TRBV2 combines with J gene TRBJ1-2, with D possibly TRBD1 on 5 matching bases. Per germline, CDR1 SNHLY and CDR2 FYNNEI. The V and J ends lost 6 bases and 2 bases respectively, with 10 bases between them. The CDR3 length is 13 residues. CDR3 protein: CASRGDLNYGYTF. In DNA, the CDR3 is TGTGCCAGCAGGGGGGATCTGAACTATGGCTACACCTTC.

The CDR3: CASSVPGPYEQYF. CDR3 coding DNA: TGTGCCAGTAGTGTCCCGGGACCCTACGAGCAGTACTTC. The chain joins TRBV19 to TRBJ2-7; D may correspond to TRBD1 or TRBD2 (5 bases each). CDR1 and CDR2 from the germline V gene are LNHDA and SQIVND (reference sequence). The CDR3 consists of 13 residues. V was trimmed by 5 bases and J by 2 bases, leaving 10 bases between them. The whole variable domain, remainder taken from reference TRBV19 and TRBJ2-7, is DGGITQSPKYLFRKEGQNVTLSCEQNLNHDAMYWYRQDPGQGLRLIYYSQIVNDFQKGDIAEGYSVSREKKESFPLTVTSAQKNPTAFYLCASSVPGPYEQYFGPGTRLTVT.

The genes are TRBV5-4 and TRBJ1-2; maybe TRBD1 (5 bases). Germline CDR1 and CDR2: SGHNT and YYREEE (reference sequence). CDR3 length equals 15 residues. Trimming took 0 bases from V and 2 from J, leaving 11 bases between them. The DNA of the CDR3 is TGTGCCAGCAGCTTGGAGGGGATTTCCAACTATGGCTACACCTTC. Protein sequence: CASSLEGISNYGYTF.

This clone was detected a few times. The chain carries TRBV7-2 and TRBJ2-3; D gene ambiguous. CDR1 and CDR2 (germline): SGHTA, FQGNSA. V dropped 1 base and J dropped 6 bases, with 11 bases sitting between them. The CDR3 extends over 14 amino acids. CDR3 amino acids: CASSLVTIADTQYF. DNA of the CDR3: TGTGCCAGCAGCTTAGTTACTATAGCCGATACGCAGTATTTT.

Only a few counts were recorded for this clone. The V call is TRBV19, the J call TRBJ1-6, with TRBD1 as a possible D gene (5 bases). Germline V lookup: CDR1 LNHDA, CDR2 SQIVND (reference sequence). V lost 2 bases and J 10 bases, leaving 9 bases between the germline ends. The CDR3 loop spans 13 amino acids. The CDR3 region has the DNA TGTGCCAGTAGTATATCCACAGGCTCACCCCTCCACTTT. This translates into CASSISTGSPLHF.

This clone was counted a few times. The gene calls are TRBV7-9 and TRBJ2-7; the match to TRBD1 covers 7 bases. CDR1 SEHNR and CDR2 FQNEAQ come from the germline V gene (reference sequence). V dropped 5 bases and J dropped 2; count of bases not matched to a gene: 6. The CDR3 loop spans 14 amino acids. CDR3: CASSLGQAAYEQYF. The CDR3 DNA reads TGTGCCAGCAGCCTAGGACAGGCCGCCTACGAGCAGTACTTC. Variable domain in full (rest from reference TRBV7-9 and TRBJ2-7): DTGVSQNPRHKITKRGQNVTFRCDPISEHNRLYWYRQTLGQGPEFLTYFQNEAQLEKSRLLSDRFSAERPKGSFSTLEIQRTEQGDSAMYLCASSLGQAAYEQYFGPGTRLTVT.

This clone appeared a single time. The chain carries TRBV19 and TRBJ2-2; the D gene is possibly TRBD1 (6 bases). The CDR3 runs 14 residues. Germline CDR1 and CDR2: LNHDA and SQIVND (reference sequence). The germline V and J ends were trimmed by 0 bases and 4 bases, with 6 bases remaining between them. CDR3 in amino acids: CASSIDRGTGELFF. Written as DNA, the CDR3 is TGTGCCAGTAGTATAGACAGGGGCACCGGGGAGCTGTTTTTT.

A few counts support this clone. V is TRBV29-1 and J is TRBJ2-7, with 9 bases aligning to TRBD1. CDR3 size: 13 residues. Germline loops: CDR1 SQVTM, CDR2 ANQGSEA. The trim removed 4 bases at V and 0 bases at J, leaving 1 base unmatched. This CDR3 reads CSVGGQGSYEQYF. CDR3 coding DNA: TGCAGCGTTGGGGGACAGGGCTCCTACGAGCAGTACTTC.

Points on this clone: This CDR3 is also generated by other DNA sequences in the sample. This chain connects TRBV29-1 to TRBJ1-6; D gene unclear. Trimming left V 7 bases short and J 8 bases short, with 15 bases between. Germline-derived CDR1 and CDR2 are SQVTM and ANQGSEA. The CDR3 has 13 amino acids. CDR3 sequence reads: CSATQGKDSPLHF. The CDR3 bases are TGCAGCGCAACACAAGGGAAGGATTCACCCCTCCACTTT.

V usage is TRBV19 and J usage is TRBJ2-3; 14 nucleotides line up with TRBD2. J gave up 2 bases and V 6 bases, and 7 bases lay outside the gene matches. Germline CDR1 reads LNHDA; CDR2 reads SQIVND (reference sequence). This CDR3 region has 17 residues. CDR3 sequence reads: CASRLSGLAGVTDTQYF. The CDR3, as DNA: TGTGCCAGTAGGCTATCGGGACTAGCGGGGGTCACAGATACGCAGTATTTT.

The V call is TRBV25-1, the J call TRBJ1-2, with TRBD1 as a possible D gene (6 bases). Germline V lookup: CDR1 MGHDK, CDR2 SYGVNS. V was clipped by 6 bases and J by 8 bases, with 22 bases between them. The CDR3 consists of 15 residues. CDR3 DNA sequence: TGTGCCAGCAGCCGACTGACAGGCCTCGGGGGAGGCTACACCTTC. It codes for CASSRLTGLGGGYTF.

The CDR3, as DNA: TGTGCCAGTAGTAAGGCAGGGGGCATTTCCTACAATGAGCAGTTCTTC. This encodes CASSKAGGISYNEQFF. The rearrangement joins TRBV19 to TRBJ2-1; 8 positions match TRBD1. CDR3 length: 16 residues. The germline CDR1 and CDR2 sequences are LNHDA and SQIVND (reference sequence). V gave up 4 bases and J gave up 1 base; unmatched junction bases: 6. Looking up the rest from reference TRBV19 and TRBJ2-1 gives the full variable domain: DGGITQSPKYLFRKEGQNVTLSCEQNLNHDAMYWYRQDPGQGLRLIYYSQIVNDFQKGDIAEGYSVSREKKESFPLTVTSAQKNPTAFYLCASSKAGGISYNEQFFGPGTRLTVL.

The chain is built from TRBV5-1 and TRBJ1-4; 8 bases agree with TRBD1. Trimming at V came to 4 bases and at J to 7 bases, leaving 3 bases not matched to a gene. Germline V lookup: CDR1 SGHRS, CDR2 YFSETQ. This CDR3 contains 13 residues. The CDR3 DNA sequence: TGCGCCAGCAGCCCTGACAGGGGTGAAAAACTGTTTTTT. It specifies CASSPDRGEKLFF.

This chain joins TRBV2 and TRBJ1-1; no clear D gene. The CDR3 has 11 amino acids. CDR1 SNHLY and CDR2 FYNNEI come from the germline V gene. Trimming took 5 bases from V and 11 from J, leaving 12 bases between them. The CDR3 region has the DNA TGTGCCAGCAGTTCGGCTGAGAGGGCTTTCTTT. It encodes CASSSAERAFF. The full variable domain, its missing parts supplied by reference TRBV2 and TRBJ1-1, is EPEVTQTPSHQVTQMGQEVILRCVPISNHLYFYWYRQILGQKVEFLVSFYNNEISEKSEIFDDQFSVERPDGSNFTLKIRSTKLEDSAMYFCASSSAERAFFGQGTRLTVV.

J is TRBJ2-5 and V is TRBV2, with D maybe TRBD2 (6 bases). The V and J ends lost 5 bases and 1 base respectively, with 8 bases between them. This CDR3 spans 13 amino acids. Looked up from germline, CDR1 is SNHLY and CDR2 is FYNNEI. The CDR3 sequence is CASSRRGQETQYF. Here the CDR3 DNA reads TGTGCCAGCAGTCGGAGGGGCCAAGAGACCCAGTACTTC.

This chain's CDR3 is CASTGEDSLNTEAFF. CDR3 bases: TGTGCCAGCACTGGAGAGGACAGCTTGAACACTGAAGCTTTCTTT. V usage is TRBV6-5 and J usage is TRBJ1-1, with D possibly being TRBD1 (6 bases). The CDR3 contains 15 residues. The V gene's germline CDR1 is MNHEY and CDR2 SVGAGI. The V gene lost 7 bases and the J gene lost 0 bases, with 15 bases spanning the gap.

Details on this clone: A junction end diverges from the germline sequence, so it may reflect a read error. V and J are TRBV7-2 and TRBJ2-4; the D gene is possibly TRBD1 (6 bases). This CDR3 spans 15 amino acids. The germline gives CDR1 SGHTA, CDR2 FQGNSA. Written as DNA, the CDR3 is TGTGCCAGCAGGTTAGCTGGGGGCGAAGGAAACATTCAGTACTTC. It is translated as CASRLAGGEGNIQYF.